The rows below give T cell receptor beta chains drawn from one sample of a study of blood T cell repertoires in COVID-19. Here immunoSEQ multiplex PCR was the method, and the copy in TCRdb shows in-frame clones only, minus some. Of more than 150,000 clones listed, around 83% were seen once; the top ten hold 0.99%. The sequenced sample was peripheral blood. Every receptor here comes from a man aged 18-30 years with acute or convalescent COVID-19. Both conserved end residues are part of each CDR3. The D gene is left open where the match is weak. A clone size is listed for some rows: how often the clone was seen (once, few, many), or a class if it is expanded.

J: TRBJ1-2; size: NA; D: NA; V: TRBV18; CDR3: CASSPLADYGYTF; DNA: TGTGCCAGCTCACCACTTGCAGATTATGGCTACACCTTC
J: TRBJ2-1; size: NA; D: TRBD2; V: TRBV6-5; CDR3: CASTRLAGGSNEQFF; DNA: TGTGCCAGCACCAGACTAGCGGGGGGTTCCAATGAGCAGTTCTTC
J: TRBJ2-1; size: NA; D: NA; V: TRBV9; CDR3: CASSVERVNEQFF; DNA: TGTGCCAGCAGCGTAGAACGAGTCAATGAGCAGTTCTTC
J: TRBJ1-1; size: NA; D: NA; V: TRBV7-2; CDR3: CASSIREILFEAFF; DNA: TGTGCCAGCAGCATCCGGGAGATACTATTTGAAGCTTTCTTT
J: TRBJ2-2; size: NA; D: NA; V: TRBV6-5; CDR3: CASSLNTGELFF; DNA: TGTGCCAGCAGCCTCAACACCGGGGAGCTGTTTTTT
J: TRBJ1-4; size: few; D: NA; V: TRBV5-1; CDR3: CASSLTGSRDEKLFF; DNA: TGCGCCAGCAGTTTGACAGGTTCGAGAGATGAAAAACTGTTTTTT
J: TRBJ1-1; size: NA; D: NA; V: TRBV28; CDR3: CASIPQGPNTEAFF; DNA: TGTGCCAGCATTCCACAGGGACCGAACACTGAAGCTTTCTTT
J: TRBJ2-2; size: NA; D: TRBD2; V: TRBV6-5; CDR3: CASSYRLAGAGELFF; DNA: TGTGCCAGCAGTTATCGACTAGCGGGAGCCGGGGAGCTGTTTTTT
J: TRBJ2-3; size: NA; D: NA; V: TRBV18; CDR3: CASSPPQTDTQYF; DNA: TGTGCCAGCTCACCACCGCAGACAGATACGCAGTATTTT
J: TRBJ1-6; size: few; D: NA; V: TRBV5-4; CDR3: CASSLLTDFPGSINSPLHF; DNA: TGTGCCAGCAGCTTGTTAACCGACTTCCCAGGGTCCATTAATTCACCCCTCCACTTT
J: TRBJ2-3; size: few; D: TRBD1; V: TRBV2; CDR3: CASGGQGAFSDTQYF; DNA: TGTGCCAGCGGAGGACAGGGGGCTTTTTCAGATACGCAGTATTTT
J: TRBJ1-2; size: NA; D: TRBD1; V: TRBV6-1; CDR3: CASSEGLGGKDGYTF; DNA: TGTGCCAGCAGTGAAGGGCTAGGGGGCAAGGACGGCTACACCTTC
J: TRBJ2-1; size: NA; D: TRBD2; V: TRBV4-1; CDR3: CASRPTSGGAYEQFF; DNA: TGCGCCAGCAGACCTACTAGCGGGGGGGCATATGAGCAGTTCTTC
J: TRBJ2-7; size: NA; D: TRBD2; V: TRBV7-2; CDR3: CASSPSGGSYEQYF; DNA: TGTGCCAGCAGCCCTAGCGGGGGGTCCTACGAGCAGTACTTC
J: TRBJ2-7; size: few; D: NA; V: TRBV4-1; CDR3: CASSLGTYFSYEQYF; DNA: TGCGCCAGCAGCCTAGGGACTTACTTTTCCTACGAGCAGTACTTC
J: TRBJ2-3; size: NA; D: NA; V: TRBV10-2; CDR3: CASSESANTQYF; DNA: TGCGCCAGCAGTGAGTCGGCAAATACGCAGTATTTT
J: TRBJ1-6; size: NA; D: TRBD1; V: TRBV28; CDR3: CASSTTGGWAPLHF; DNA: TGTGCCAGCAGTACAACAGGGGGCTGGGCACCCCTCCACTTT
J: TRBJ1-2; size: once; D: TRBD1; V: TRBV27; CDR3: CASSTGVANYGYTF; DNA: TGTGCCAGCAGTACAGGGGTAGCTAACTATGGCTACACCTTC
J: TRBJ1-5; size: once; D: NA; V: TRBV7-2; CDR3: CASSSVHNQPQHF; DNA: TGTGCCAGCAGCTCCGTACACAATCAGCCCCAGCATTTT
J: TRBJ1-1; size: NA; D: NA; V: TRBV18; CDR3: CASSPRSVRGLDTEAFF; DNA: TGTGCCAGCTCACCAAGATCGGTGCGGGGGTTGGACACTGAAGCTTTCTTT
J: TRBJ1-1; size: NA; D: NA; V: TRBV10-3; CDR3: CAISPGFNTEAFF; DNA: TGTGCCATCAGTCCAGGGTTTAACACTGAAGCTTTCTTT
J: TRBJ1-5; size: few; D: NA; V: TRBV2; CDR3: CASRTVNQPQHF; DNA: TGTGCCAGCAGAACGGTCAATCAGCCCCAGCATTTT
J: TRBJ1-2; size: NA; D: NA; V: TRBV7-8; CDR3: CASSLIGGGTSSYTF; DNA: TGTGCCAGCAGCTTAATCGGGGGGGGCACTTCAAGCTACACCTTC
J: TRBJ2-2; size: NA; D: TRBD1; V: TRBV5-1; CDR3: CASSSGQSNTGELFF; DNA: TGCGCCAGCAGCTCGGGACAGTCGAACACCGGGGAGCTGTTTTTT
J: TRBJ2-2; size: NA; D: NA; V: TRBV7-8; CDR3: CASRPGDTGELFF; DNA: TGTGCCAGCAGGCCCGGGGACACCGGGGAGCTGTTTTTT
J: TRBJ1-6; size: NA; D: NA; V: TRBV12-5; CDR3: CASGLGGFSPLHF; DNA: TGTGCTAGTGGTTTGGGCGGTTTTTCTCCCCTCCACTTT
J: TRBJ1-2; size: NA; D: NA; V: TRBV7-2; CDR3: CASSSESDYGYTF; DNA: TGTGCCAGCAGCTCGGAGAGTGACTATGGCTACACCTTC
J: TRBJ1-1; size: NA; D: TRBD1; V: TRBV11-2; CDR3: CASRSDRGITEAFF; DNA: TGTGCCAGCAGGTCAGACAGGGGGATCACTGAAGCTTTCTTT
J: TRBJ2-7; size: once; D: TRBD1; V: TRBV30; CDR3: CAWTPGTAYEQYF; DNA: TGTGCCTGGACTCCTGGGACAGCCTACGAGCAGTACTTC
J: TRBJ2-1; size: once; D: TRBD1; V: TRBV5-1; CDR3: CASSPDRVVSNEQFF; DNA: TGCGCCAGCAGCCCCGACAGGGTAGTATCTAATGAGCAGTTCTTC
J: TRBJ1-4; size: NA; D: NA; V: TRBV19; CDR3: CASSISAVYRPNEKLFF; DNA: TGTGCCAGTAGTATTTCGGCTGTTTACAGACCCAATGAAAAACTGTTTTTT
J: TRBJ1-2; size: NA; D: TRBD1; V: TRBV7-2; CDR3: CASSVGQGGSYGYTF; DNA: TGTGCCAGCAGCGTGGGACAGGGGGGTTCCTATGGCTACACCTTC
J: TRBJ1-1; size: NA; D: TRBD1; V: TRBV7-3; CDR3: CASSLMSTGQGWNTEAFF; DNA: TGTGCCAGCAGCTTAATGTCCACCGGACAGGGATGGAACACTGAAGCTTTTTTT
J: TRBJ2-3; size: once; D: NA; V: TRBV5-4; CDR3: CASSPLYHTDTQYF; DNA: TGTGCCAGCAGCCCTCTATACCACACAGATACGCAGTATTTT
J: TRBJ2-1; size: NA; D: TRBD1; V: TRBV7-3; CDR3: CASSPDRGGEQFF; DNA: TGTGCCAGCAGCCCAGACAGGGGCGGTGAGCAGTTCTTC
J: TRBJ1-4; size: once; D: NA; V: TRBV6-1; CDR3: CASSEIEQSTNEKLFF; DNA: TGTGCCAGCAGTGAAATTGAACAGTCAACTAATGAAAAACTGTTTTTT
J: TRBJ2-7; size: NA; D: NA; V: TRBV15; CDR3: CATSNIGNSYEQYF; DNA: TGTGCCACCAGCAACATCGGGAACTCCTACGAGCAGTACTTC
J: TRBJ2-3; size: NA; D: NA; V: TRBV7-3; CDR3: CASSPNPLVPDTQYF; DNA: TGTGCCAGCAGCCCCAACCCACTAGTCCCAGATACGCAGTATTTT
J: TRBJ2-3; size: NA; D: TRBD1; V: TRBV7-2; CDR3: CASSFWKRGRILYTQYF; DNA: TGTGCCAGCAGCTTCTGGAAAAGGGGGCGCATTTTATATACGCAGTATTTT
J: TRBJ1-6; size: NA; D: TRBD1; V: TRBV3-1/TRBV3-2; CDR3: CASSQTTGGSTYNSPLHF; DNA: TGTGCCAGCAGCCAAACGACAGGGGGTAGTACCTATAATTCACCCCTCCACTTT
J: TRBJ2-3; size: NA; D: NA; V: TRBV5-1; CDR3: CASGRGVPTDTQYF; DNA: TGCGCCAGCGGACGCGGGGTCCCCACAGATACGCAGTATTTT
J: TRBJ1-3; size: NA; D: TRBD1; V: TRBV2; CDR3: CASSGQGRISGNTIYF; DNA: TGTGCCAGCAGTGGACAGGGGAGGATCTCTGGAAACACCATATATTTT
J: TRBJ2-3; size: NA; D: TRBD2; V: TRBV9; CDR3: CASSRTSGGASTDTQYF; DNA: TGTGCCAGCAGCAGGACTAGCGGGGGGGCCAGCACAGATACGCAGTATTTT
J: TRBJ1-6; size: NA; D: TRBD1; V: TRBV29-1; CDR3: CSVKPGGYNSPLHF; DNA: TGCAGCGTTAAACCAGGGGGCTATAATTCACCCCTCCACTTT
J: TRBJ1-1; size: NA; D: TRBD1; V: TRBV9; CDR3: CASSPRTGPWGTEAFF; DNA: TGTGCCAGCAGCCCTAGGACAGGTCCCTGGGGAACTGAAGCTTTCTTT
J: TRBJ1-6; size: NA; D: TRBD1; V: TRBV5-6; CDR3: CASSFGTGAGSPLHF; DNA: TGTGCCAGCAGCTTTGGTACAGGGGCAGGGTCACCCCTCCACTTT
J: TRBJ2-7; size: NA; D: NA; V: TRBV24-1; CDR3: CATSDWTKDEQYF; DNA: TGTGCCACCAGTGATTGGACTAAAGACGAGCAGTACTTC
J: TRBJ2-3; size: NA; D: TRBD2; V: TRBV28; CDR3: CASSSPTSGGKDTQYF; DNA: TGTGCCAGCAGTTCACCGACTAGCGGGGGGAAAGATACGCAGTATTTT
J: TRBJ1-5; size: NA; D: NA; V: TRBV7-2; CDR3: CASSFQGRGQPQHF; DNA: TGTGCCAGCAGCTTTCAGGGAAGGGGTCAGCCCCAGCATTTT
J: TRBJ2-5; size: NA; D: TRBD1; V: TRBV5-4; CDR3: CASSPGQAEETQYF; DNA: TGTGCCAGCAGCCCGGGACAGGCGGAAGAGACCCAGTACTTC
J: TRBJ1-6; size: NA; D: NA; V: TRBV6-2/TRBV6-3; CDR3: CASSYILGRGENSPLHF; DNA: TGTGCCAGCAGTTACATATTGGGGCGCGGGGAAAATTCACCCCTCCACTTT
J: TRBJ2-2; size: NA; D: TRBD1; V: TRBV7-8; CDR3: CASSLVRQGANTGELFF; DNA: TGTGCCAGCAGCTTAGTCCGACAGGGGGCGAACACCGGGGAGCTGTTTTTT